What follows describes a single T cell receptor beta chain. No DNA is shown, since the ends of the CDR3 on it are uncertain; the CDR3 is the one TCRdb lists. This sample stems from a study of blood T cell repertoires in COVID-19. As for the study in general: Samples of COVID-19 (acute and convalescent) were obtained from the United States, Italy and Spain. The cDNA or gDNA used as material had been derived from T cells, B-cell-depleted T cells, or PBMCs.

In the original workflow: Estimation of nucleated cell counts was performed using reference gene primer amplification. Data came from immunoSEQ multiplex PCR; TCRdb stores just in-frame clones and leaves some out. V and J calls and clone size follow that table, whereas D and trimming were derived from the DNA. Among under 150,000 clones listed, about 79% were seen once. The CDR3 region is 16 residues in length, termini included. The sequence derives from a woman of 80 years or more with active or convalescent COVID-19. The sample consisted of peripheral blood. The chain has TRBV1 and TRBJ2-1; the table's D gene call, TRBD2, was not cross checked with the DNA. TRBV1 is given as a pseudogene. The CDR3 loop is CTSSQVGGGAVYEQFF.